Listed below are T cell receptor beta chains from one sample, sequenced in a study of T cell changes during pregnancy in multiple sclerosis. Method: immunoSEQ multiplex PCR; TCRdb's copy keeps in-frame clones and lacks some. The sample gives about 38,000 clones, about nine tenths of which show up once; 12% is in the top ten. Sample: CD8+ T cells from peripheral blood mononuclear cells, taken after pregnancy. Receptor source: a female donor with multiple sclerosis, enrolled in a pregnancy study. Both conserved end residues are part of each CDR3. Fields, in order: D gene, J gene, V gene, clone size, CDR3 DNA, CDR3 protein. D genes are given only for firm matches. Where a row states a size, it is once, few, many or the class of an expanded clone; other rows omit it.

d_call: TRBD1
j_call: TRBJ1-2
v_call: TRBV10-3
clone_size: NA
cdr3_nt: TGTGCCATCAGTGACCCGGGACAGGGGGCGCCGAGTATCGCGGGCTACACCTTC
cdr3_aa: CAISDPGQGAPSIAGYTF

d_call: NA
j_call: TRBJ1-2
v_call: TRBV7-9
clone_size: NA
cdr3_nt: TGTGCCAGCAGCCCCCCTTCGGCGGGAGACTATGGCTACACCTTC
cdr3_aa: CASSPPSAGDYGYTF

d_call: NA
j_call: TRBJ2-1
v_call: TRBV6-5
clone_size: NA
cdr3_nt: TGTGCCAGCAGTTATAGTCTAGCCCATGGGAATGAGCAGTTCTTC
cdr3_aa: CASSYSLAHGNEQFF

d_call: TRBD2
j_call: TRBJ2-2
v_call: TRBV5-6
clone_size: NA
cdr3_nt: TGTGCCAGCGCGGGGGGGACCAACACCGGGGAGCTGTTTTTT
cdr3_aa: CASAGGTNTGELFF

d_call: TRBD1
j_call: TRBJ1-2
v_call: TRBV19
clone_size: NA
cdr3_nt: TGTGCCAGTAATGGACAGGGCCACTATGGCTACACCTTC
cdr3_aa: CASNGQGHYGYTF

d_call: TRBD1
j_call: TRBJ2-7
v_call: TRBV11-2
clone_size: once
cdr3_nt: TGTGCCAGCAGCTTTGGGGGGCCGGGACAGGGAGGCGAGCAGTACTTC
cdr3_aa: CASSFGGPGQGGEQYF

d_call: NA
j_call: TRBJ1-3
v_call: TRBV29-1
clone_size: NA
cdr3_nt: TGCAGCGCAAGAGGGAATAGCGGGTTGGCTGGAAACACCATATATTTT
cdr3_aa: CSARGNSGLAGNTIYF

d_call: TRBD1
j_call: TRBJ1-2
v_call: TRBV28
clone_size: NA
cdr3_nt: TGTGCCAGCAGTCCCCCGGGACAGGGGGTTTTCTATGGCTACACCTTC
cdr3_aa: CASSPPGQGVFYGYTF

d_call: NA
j_call: TRBJ1-1
v_call: TRBV14
clone_size: once
cdr3_nt: TGTGCCAGCAGCCAAGATTTGGAATGGGAGAAGGCCGGCACTGAAGCTTTCTTT
cdr3_aa: CASSQDLEWEKAGTEAFF

d_call: TRBD2
j_call: TRBJ2-1
v_call: TRBV4-1
clone_size: NA
cdr3_nt: TGCGCCAGCAGCACTAGCGTGATATACAATGAGCAGTTCTTC
cdr3_aa: CASSTSVIYNEQFF

d_call: NA
j_call: TRBJ2-7
v_call: TRBV5-5
clone_size: NA
cdr3_nt: TGTGCCAGCAGCTTGGGCGTTCTCGAGCAGTACTTC
cdr3_aa: CASSLGVLEQYF

d_call: NA
j_call: TRBJ2-1
v_call: TRBV4-1
clone_size: NA
cdr3_nt: TGCGCCAGCAGCACCGGGGGTGAGCAGTTCTTC
cdr3_aa: CASSTGGEQFF

d_call: NA
j_call: TRBJ2-5
v_call: TRBV12-1
clone_size: NA
cdr3_nt: TGTGCCAGGACGGGGACCCAGTACTTC
cdr3_aa: CARTGTQYF

d_call: NA
j_call: TRBJ1-1
v_call: TRBV6-5
clone_size: NA
cdr3_nt: TGTGCCAGCAGTTACTCGGGGGGGACTGAAGCTTTCTTT
cdr3_aa: CASSYSGGTEAFF

d_call: TRBD1
j_call: TRBJ1-1
v_call: TRBV6-1
clone_size: medium-sized
cdr3_nt: TGTGCCAGCAGTGAGGGACAGGGAGGAACTGAAGCTTTCTTT
cdr3_aa: CASSEGQGGTEAFF

d_call: TRBD1
j_call: TRBJ1-1
v_call: TRBV7-3
clone_size: NA
cdr3_nt: TGTGCCAGCAGCTTAAGGCAGGGGGGCCCGGAAGCTTTCTTT
cdr3_aa: CASSLRQGGPEAFF

d_call: NA
j_call: TRBJ2-7
v_call: TRBV7-9
clone_size: NA
cdr3_nt: TGTGCCAGCGGCGGGGTAGGGTTGGAATCCTACGAGCAGTACTTC
cdr3_aa: CASGGVGLESYEQYF

d_call: TRBD1
j_call: TRBJ2-5
v_call: TRBV7-8
clone_size: NA
cdr3_nt: TGTGCCAGCAGCTTAGGTGCGACAGGGGTTGAGACCCAGTACTTC
cdr3_aa: CASSLGATGVETQYF

d_call: TRBD1
j_call: TRBJ1-5
v_call: TRBV29-1
clone_size: NA
cdr3_nt: TGCAGCGTCACAACGGGGGACAGGGGTCGCAATCAGCCCCAGCATTTT
cdr3_aa: CSVTTGDRGRNQPQHF

d_call: NA
j_call: TRBJ1-1
v_call: TRBV9
clone_size: NA
cdr3_nt: TGTGCCAGCAGCCCCCAACCGAGGGCGCTGAACACTGAAGCTTTCTTT
cdr3_aa: CASSPQPRALNTEAFF

d_call: NA
j_call: TRBJ1-1
v_call: TRBV9
clone_size: NA
cdr3_nt: TGTGCCAGCAGCGTAGGGAGAAACACTGAAGCTTTCTTT
cdr3_aa: CASSVGRNTEAFF

d_call: TRBD1
j_call: TRBJ2-1
v_call: TRBV28
clone_size: NA
cdr3_nt: TGTGCCAGCAGCTTAAGGACAGGGACAATGTTCTTC
cdr3_aa: CASSLRTGTMFF

d_call: NA
j_call: TRBJ2-1
v_call: TRBV11-2
clone_size: NA
cdr3_nt: TGTGCCAGCAGCTTAAGGTCGGGAGAGGTGCAATCCTACAATGAGCAGTTCTTC
cdr3_aa: CASSLRSGEVQSYNEQFF

d_call: NA
j_call: TRBJ1-1
v_call: TRBV7-9
clone_size: NA
cdr3_nt: TGTGCCAGCAGCCCCACAGCGGGGGGGGAGGTCACTGAAGCTTTCTTT
cdr3_aa: CASSPTAGGEVTEAFF

d_call: NA
j_call: TRBJ1-1
v_call: TRBV5-1
clone_size: NA
cdr3_nt: TGCGCCAGCAGCTTGGAGGGAGGGGACACTGAAGCTTTCTTT
cdr3_aa: CASSLEGGDTEAFF

d_call: NA
j_call: TRBJ1-1
v_call: TRBV6-1
clone_size: medium-sized
cdr3_nt: TGTGCCAGCAGCCCCGAGGGGGGGGTGGGAACTGAAGCTTTCTTT
cdr3_aa: CASSPEGGVGTEAFF

d_call: NA
j_call: TRBJ1-3
v_call: TRBV5-1
clone_size: NA
cdr3_nt: TGCGCCAGCATGGGAGGGGTCGGAAACACCATATATTTT
cdr3_aa: CASMGGVGNTIYF

d_call: TRBD2
j_call: TRBJ2-7
v_call: TRBV29-1
clone_size: NA
cdr3_nt: TGCAGCGCTATAGCGGGAGGGTTAAGGAGCTCCTACGAGCAGTACTTC
cdr3_aa: CSAIAGGLRSSYEQYF

d_call: NA
j_call: TRBJ2-2
v_call: TRBV6-1
clone_size: NA
cdr3_nt: TGTGCCAGCAGTGAGGAGTTAATCGGGGAGCTGTTTTTT
cdr3_aa: CASSEELIGELFF

d_call: TRBD2
j_call: TRBJ2-7
v_call: TRBV7-9
clone_size: once
cdr3_nt: TGTGCCAGCAGCCAGGGACTAGGGAACGAGCAGTACTTC
cdr3_aa: CASSQGLGNEQYF

d_call: TRBD1
j_call: TRBJ1-5
v_call: TRBV2
clone_size: once
cdr3_nt: TGTGCCAGCAGCGGGGGGGGGACAGGGGGCCGGCAGCCCCAGCATTTT
cdr3_aa: CASSGGGTGGRQPQHF

d_call: NA
j_call: TRBJ2-7
v_call: TRBV28
clone_size: NA
cdr3_nt: TGTGCCAGCAGTTTTTTGGGGGCGTCCCTCTCCTACGAGCAGTACTTC
cdr3_aa: CASSFLGASLSYEQYF

d_call: TRBD1
j_call: TRBJ1-6
v_call: TRBV6-5
clone_size: NA
cdr3_nt: TGTGCCAGCAGTTACTCAGGGACAGGGGCTTCACCCCTCCACTTT
cdr3_aa: CASSYSGTGASPLHF

d_call: NA
j_call: TRBJ1-2
v_call: TRBV2
clone_size: NA
cdr3_nt: TGTGCCAGCACGCGGGAGACACTAACTAACTATGGCTACACCTTC
cdr3_aa: CASTRETLTNYGYTF

d_call: TRBD2
j_call: TRBJ2-1
v_call: TRBV14
clone_size: NA
cdr3_nt: TGTGCCAGCAGCCAAGCCAGAGGGAGGGCCAGAAATGAGCAGTTCTTC
cdr3_aa: CASSQARGRARNEQFF

d_call: TRBD1
j_call: TRBJ1-1
v_call: TRBV10-3
clone_size: NA
cdr3_nt: TGTGCCATCAGTGGAGGGACAGGGGGGATCACTGAAGCTTTCTTT
cdr3_aa: CAISGGTGGITEAFF

d_call: NA
j_call: TRBJ1-4
v_call: TRBV7-9
clone_size: NA
cdr3_nt: TGTGCCAGCGGGGGGGGGTCGGATGAAAAACTGTTTTTT
cdr3_aa: CASGGGSDEKLFF

d_call: NA
j_call: TRBJ1-5
v_call: TRBV13
clone_size: NA
cdr3_nt: TGTGCCAGCAGCTTAGGTACAGGGAAGGAGCCCCAGCATTTT
cdr3_aa: CASSLGTGKEPQHF

d_call: TRBD1
j_call: TRBJ2-7
v_call: TRBV27
clone_size: once
cdr3_nt: TGTGCCAGCAGTCCCACCCGGGACAGGGGGTACTCCTACGAGCAGTACTTC
cdr3_aa: CASSPTRDRGYSYEQYF

d_call: TRBD2
j_call: TRBJ2-5
v_call: TRBV4-2
clone_size: NA
cdr3_nt: TGTGCCAGCAGCCAAGATAGTACTAGCGAAGAGACCCAGTACTTC
cdr3_aa: CASSQDSTSEETQYF

d_call: NA
j_call: TRBJ2-1
v_call: TRBV11-2
clone_size: NA
cdr3_nt: TGTGCCAGCAGCCCCAATACTAGGCCCTCCAATGAGCAGTTCTTC
cdr3_aa: CASSPNTRPSNEQFF

d_call: NA
j_call: TRBJ2-1
v_call: TRBV28
clone_size: NA
cdr3_nt: TGTGCCAGCAGTTTGGCTCAGGACAGAGCGTTCAATGAGCAGTTCTTC
cdr3_aa: CASSLAQDRAFNEQFF

d_call: NA
j_call: TRBJ2-2
v_call: TRBV30
clone_size: NA
cdr3_nt: TGTGCCTGGAGTGACAGAGACACCGGGGAGCTGTTTTTT
cdr3_aa: CAWSDRDTGELFF

d_call: NA
j_call: TRBJ2-3
v_call: TRBV5-1
clone_size: NA
cdr3_nt: TGCGCCAGCAGTACCACTAGAATCGCTCCAGATACGCAGTATTTT
cdr3_aa: CASSTTRIAPDTQYF

d_call: NA
j_call: TRBJ1-1
v_call: TRBV6-6
clone_size: NA
cdr3_nt: TGTGCCAGCAGTTCGCCCAAAACAGTGAACACTGAAGCTTTCTTT
cdr3_aa: CASSSPKTVNTEAFF

d_call: TRBD1
j_call: TRBJ1-1
v_call: TRBV7-9
clone_size: NA
cdr3_nt: TGTGCCAGCAGCTTACGCGGGAGGGGGCTAACCATGAACACTGAAGCTTTCTTT
cdr3_aa: CASSLRGRGLTMNTEAFF

d_call: TRBD2
j_call: TRBJ2-7
v_call: TRBV9
clone_size: NA
cdr3_nt: TGTGCCAGCAGCGTTTCCGGGACTAGCCGATACGAGCAGTACTTC
cdr3_aa: CASSVSGTSRYEQYF

d_call: NA
j_call: TRBJ1-5
v_call: TRBV2
clone_size: NA
cdr3_nt: TGTGCCAGCAGTGAGGCAGGGCGCAATCAGCCCCAGCATTTT
cdr3_aa: CASSEAGRNQPQHF

d_call: NA
j_call: TRBJ2-6
v_call: TRBV5-4
clone_size: NA
cdr3_nt: TGTGCCTCCTATAGGCAGGGGAACCCTGGGGCCAACGTCCTGACTTTC
cdr3_aa: CASYRQGNPGANVLTF

d_call: NA
j_call: TRBJ2-7
v_call: TRBV4-2
clone_size: NA
cdr3_nt: TGTGCCAGCAGCCTCTTACTAGCTCCGACCTACGAGCAGTACTTC
cdr3_aa: CASSLLLAPTYEQYF

d_call: TRBD1
j_call: TRBJ2-5
v_call: TRBV7-6
clone_size: NA
cdr3_nt: TGTGCCAGCAGCTTAAATCGAGTGGCAGGGGGTAGGGAGACCCAGTACTTC
cdr3_aa: CASSLNRVAGGRETQYF

d_call: TRBD1
j_call: TRBJ1-1
v_call: TRBV19
clone_size: NA
cdr3_nt: TGTGCCAGTAGTATAGTAGGGGGCGCAGAGGTCACTGAAGCTTTCTTT
cdr3_aa: CASSIVGGAEVTEAFF

d_call: NA
j_call: TRBJ1-5
v_call: TRBV15
clone_size: NA
cdr3_nt: TGTGCCACCAGCATAGGCGGGAATCAGCCCCAGCATTTT
cdr3_aa: CATSIGGNQPQHF

d_call: NA
j_call: TRBJ2-7
v_call: TRBV28
clone_size: NA
cdr3_nt: TGTGCCAGCAGTTTAGCAGGTCCCTACGAGCAGTACTTC
cdr3_aa: CASSLAGPYEQYF

d_call: TRBD2
j_call: TRBJ2-7
v_call: TRBV6-6
clone_size: NA
cdr3_nt: TGTGCCAGCGGGGCTAGCGGCACCTACGAGCAGTACTTC
cdr3_aa: CASGASGTYEQYF

d_call: TRBD2
j_call: TRBJ2-1
v_call: TRBV2
clone_size: once
cdr3_nt: TGTGCCAGCAGACCCCCCGGGGGACTAGCGGGAGATGAGCAGTTCTTC
cdr3_aa: CASRPPGGLAGDEQFF

d_call: NA
j_call: TRBJ1-2
v_call: TRBV27
clone_size: NA
cdr3_nt: TGTGCCAGCAGTTTAGGGGCCGGGCCAGGCTATGGCTACACCTTC
cdr3_aa: CASSLGAGPGYGYTF

d_call: TRBD2
j_call: TRBJ2-2
v_call: TRBV27
clone_size: NA
cdr3_nt: TGTGCCACAGGGGTACCGGGACTAGCGTTGACCGGGGAGCTGTTTTTT
cdr3_aa: CATGVPGLALTGELFF